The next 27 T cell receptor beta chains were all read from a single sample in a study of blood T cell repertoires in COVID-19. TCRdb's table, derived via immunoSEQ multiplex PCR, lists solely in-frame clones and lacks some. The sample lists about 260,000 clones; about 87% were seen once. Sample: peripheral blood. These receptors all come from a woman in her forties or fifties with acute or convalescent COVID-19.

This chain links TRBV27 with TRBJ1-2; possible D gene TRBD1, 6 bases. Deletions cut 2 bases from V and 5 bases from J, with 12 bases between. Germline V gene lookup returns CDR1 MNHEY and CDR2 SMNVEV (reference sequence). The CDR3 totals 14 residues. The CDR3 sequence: CASSLGGQPYGYTF. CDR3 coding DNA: TGTGCCAGCAGTTTAGGAGGACAGCCATATGGCTACACCTTC.

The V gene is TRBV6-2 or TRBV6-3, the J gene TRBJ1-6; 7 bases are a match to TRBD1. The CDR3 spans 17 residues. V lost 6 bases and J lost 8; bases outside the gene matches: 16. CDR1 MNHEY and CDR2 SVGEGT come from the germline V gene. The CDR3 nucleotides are TGTGCCAGCAGCAAATCCTCCCGACAGGGCATTGATTCACCCCTCCACTTT. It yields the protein CASSKSSRQGIDSPLHF.

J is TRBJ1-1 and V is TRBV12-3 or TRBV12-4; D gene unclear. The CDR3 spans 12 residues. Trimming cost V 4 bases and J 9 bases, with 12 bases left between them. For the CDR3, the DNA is TGTGCCAGCAGTTCTAACTCCCAAAAAGCTTTCTTT. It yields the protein CASSSNSQKAFF.

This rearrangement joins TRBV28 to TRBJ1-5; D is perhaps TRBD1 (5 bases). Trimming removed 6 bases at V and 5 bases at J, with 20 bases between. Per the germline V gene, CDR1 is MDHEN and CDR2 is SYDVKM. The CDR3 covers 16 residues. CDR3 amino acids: CASRTTGDLVDQPQHF. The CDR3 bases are TGTGCCAGCAGAACTACAGGAGACCTAGTGGATCAGCCCCAGCATTTT.

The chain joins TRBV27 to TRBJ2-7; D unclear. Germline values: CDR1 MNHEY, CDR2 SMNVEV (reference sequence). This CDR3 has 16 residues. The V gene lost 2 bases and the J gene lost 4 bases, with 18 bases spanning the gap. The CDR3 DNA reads TGTGCCAGCAGTTTAGATCACAGTTTCCCTCCTTACGAGCAGTACTTC. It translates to CASSLDHSFPPYEQYF.

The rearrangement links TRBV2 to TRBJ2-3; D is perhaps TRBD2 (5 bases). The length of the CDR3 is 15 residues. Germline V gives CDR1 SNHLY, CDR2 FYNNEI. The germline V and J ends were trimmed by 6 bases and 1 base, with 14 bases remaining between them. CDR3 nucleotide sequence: TGTGCCAGCAGCCTAGCTTCTTACGGCACAGATACGCAGTATTTT. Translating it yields CASSLASYGTDTQYF.

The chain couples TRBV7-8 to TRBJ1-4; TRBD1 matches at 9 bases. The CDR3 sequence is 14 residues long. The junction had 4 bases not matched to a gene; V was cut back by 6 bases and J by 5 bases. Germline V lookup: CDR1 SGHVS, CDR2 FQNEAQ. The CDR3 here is CASSRGTGNEKLFF. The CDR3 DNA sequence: TGTGCCAGCAGTCGTGGGACAGGGAATGAAAAACTGTTTTTT.

The CDR3 region is CSVCTGDQPQHF. CDR3 DNA: TGCAGCGTTTGCACAGGGGACCAGCCCCAGCATTTT. The V call is TRBV29-1, the J call TRBJ1-5; 7 nucleotides align to TRBD1. Germline V gene data show CDR1 as SQVTM and CDR2 as ANQGSEA. The CDR3 sequence is 12 residues long. V shed 5 bases, J shed 7 bases, and the junction held 5 bases outside the gene matches.

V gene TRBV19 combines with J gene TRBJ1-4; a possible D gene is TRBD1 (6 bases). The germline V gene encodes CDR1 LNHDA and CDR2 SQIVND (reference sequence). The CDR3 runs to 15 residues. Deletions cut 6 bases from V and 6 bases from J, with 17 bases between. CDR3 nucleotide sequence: TGTGCCAGTAGGCCAAGGGGGACCGGTTATGAAAAACTGTTTTTT. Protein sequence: CASRPRGTGYEKLFF.

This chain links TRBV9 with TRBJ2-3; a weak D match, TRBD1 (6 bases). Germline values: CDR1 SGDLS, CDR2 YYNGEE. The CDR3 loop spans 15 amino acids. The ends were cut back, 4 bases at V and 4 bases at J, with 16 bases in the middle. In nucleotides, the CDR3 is TGTGCCAGCAGCCCCACAGGGCTAGATGCAGATACGCAGTATTTT. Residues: CASSPTGLDADTQYF.

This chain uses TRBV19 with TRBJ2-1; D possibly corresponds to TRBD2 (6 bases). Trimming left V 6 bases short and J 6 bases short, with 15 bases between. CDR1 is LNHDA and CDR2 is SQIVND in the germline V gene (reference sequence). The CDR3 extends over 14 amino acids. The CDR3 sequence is CASSPFGGGNEQFF. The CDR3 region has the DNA TGTGCCAGTAGCCCTTTTGGGGGAGGCAATGAGCAGTTCTTC.

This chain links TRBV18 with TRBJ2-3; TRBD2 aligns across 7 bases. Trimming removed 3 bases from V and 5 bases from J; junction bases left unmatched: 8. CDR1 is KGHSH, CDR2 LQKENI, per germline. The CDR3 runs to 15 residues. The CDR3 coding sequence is TGTGCCAGCTCACCCGAGTGGGAGGGAAAAGATACGCAGTATTTT. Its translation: CASSPEWEGKDTQYF.

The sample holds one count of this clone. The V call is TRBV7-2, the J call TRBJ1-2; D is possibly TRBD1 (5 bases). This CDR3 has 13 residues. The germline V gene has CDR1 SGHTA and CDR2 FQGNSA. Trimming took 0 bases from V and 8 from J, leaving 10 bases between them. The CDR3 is CASSLAAGYGYTF. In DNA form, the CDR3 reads TGTGCCAGCAGCTTAGCGGCAGGGTACGGCTACACCTTC.

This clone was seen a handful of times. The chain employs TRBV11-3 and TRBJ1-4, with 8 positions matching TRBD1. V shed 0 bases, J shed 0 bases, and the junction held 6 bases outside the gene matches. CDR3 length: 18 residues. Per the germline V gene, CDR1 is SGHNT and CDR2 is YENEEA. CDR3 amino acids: CASSLDGGQEATNEKLFF. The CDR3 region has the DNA TGTGCCAGCAGCTTAGATGGGGGACAGGAAGCAACTAATGAAAAACTGTTTTTT.

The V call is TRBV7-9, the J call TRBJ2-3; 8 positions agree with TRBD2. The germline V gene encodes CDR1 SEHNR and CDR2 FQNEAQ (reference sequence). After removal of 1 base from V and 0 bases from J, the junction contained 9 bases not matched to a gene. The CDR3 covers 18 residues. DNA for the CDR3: TGTGCCAGCAGCTTAGGACTAGCGAGCGCTACTAGCACAGATACGCAGTATTTT. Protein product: CASSLGLASATSTDTQYF.

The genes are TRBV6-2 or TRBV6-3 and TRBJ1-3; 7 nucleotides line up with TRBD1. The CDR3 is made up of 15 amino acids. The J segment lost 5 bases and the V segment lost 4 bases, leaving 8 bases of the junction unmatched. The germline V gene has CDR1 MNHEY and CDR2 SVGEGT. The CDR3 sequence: CASSFPTGSRNTIYF. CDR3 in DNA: TGTGCCAGCAGTTTCCCGACAGGGTCGAGAAACACCATATATTTT.

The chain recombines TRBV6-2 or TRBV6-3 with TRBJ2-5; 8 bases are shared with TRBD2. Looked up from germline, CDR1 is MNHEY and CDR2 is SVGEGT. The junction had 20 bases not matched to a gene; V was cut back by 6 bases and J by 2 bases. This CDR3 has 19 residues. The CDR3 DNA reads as TGTGCCAGCAGCCCTTGGGGGAGCGGGAGCCAAATTAGACAAGAGACCCAGTACTTC. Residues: CASSPWGSGSQIRQETQYF.

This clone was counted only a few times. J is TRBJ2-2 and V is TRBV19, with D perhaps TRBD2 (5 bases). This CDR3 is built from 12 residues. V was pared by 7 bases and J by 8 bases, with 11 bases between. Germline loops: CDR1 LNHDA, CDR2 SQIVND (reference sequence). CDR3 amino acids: CASTLGRGELFF. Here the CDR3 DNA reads TGTGCCAGTACCCTGGGGAGAGGGGAGCTGTTTTTT.

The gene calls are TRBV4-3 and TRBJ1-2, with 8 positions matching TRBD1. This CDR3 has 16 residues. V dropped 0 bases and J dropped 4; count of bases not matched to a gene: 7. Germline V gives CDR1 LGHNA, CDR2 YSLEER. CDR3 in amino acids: CASSQEGWDRTYGYTF. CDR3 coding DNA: TGCGCCAGCAGCCAAGAAGGCTGGGACAGGACCTATGGCTACACCTTC.

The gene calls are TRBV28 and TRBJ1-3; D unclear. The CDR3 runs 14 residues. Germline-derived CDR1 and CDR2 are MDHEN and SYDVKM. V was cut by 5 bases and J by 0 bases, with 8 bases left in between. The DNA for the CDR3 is TGTGCCAGCAGTCCCCCCGGCTCTGGAAACACCATATATTTT. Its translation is CASSPPGSGNTIYF. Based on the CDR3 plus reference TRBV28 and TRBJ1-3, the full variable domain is DVKVTQSSRYLVKRTGEKVFLECVQDMDHENMFWYRQDPGLGLRLIYFSYDVKMKEKGDIPEGYSVSREKKERFSLILESASTNQTSMYLCASSPPGSGNTIYFGEGSWLTVV.

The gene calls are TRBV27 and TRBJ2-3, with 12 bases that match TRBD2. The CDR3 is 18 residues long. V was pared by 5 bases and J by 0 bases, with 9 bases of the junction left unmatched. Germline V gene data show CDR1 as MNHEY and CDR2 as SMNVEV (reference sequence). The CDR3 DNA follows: TGTGCCAGCAGTCCCCTGGAGACTAGCGGGGGTAGCACAGATACGCAGTATTTT. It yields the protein CASSPLETSGGSTDTQYF.

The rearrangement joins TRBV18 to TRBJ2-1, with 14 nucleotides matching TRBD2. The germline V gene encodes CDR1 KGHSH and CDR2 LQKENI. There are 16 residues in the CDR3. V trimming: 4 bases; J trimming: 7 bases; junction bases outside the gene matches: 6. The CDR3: CASSQPGLAGVNEQFF. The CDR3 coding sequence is TGTGCCAGCTCACAACCGGGACTAGCGGGAGTGAATGAGCAGTTCTTC. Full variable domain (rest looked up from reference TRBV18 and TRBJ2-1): NAGVMQNPRHLVRRRGQEARLRCSPMKGHSHVYWYRQLPEEGLKFMVYLQKENIIDESGMPKERFSAEFPKEGPSILRIQQVVRGDSAAYFCASSQPGLAGVNEQFFGPGTRLTVL.

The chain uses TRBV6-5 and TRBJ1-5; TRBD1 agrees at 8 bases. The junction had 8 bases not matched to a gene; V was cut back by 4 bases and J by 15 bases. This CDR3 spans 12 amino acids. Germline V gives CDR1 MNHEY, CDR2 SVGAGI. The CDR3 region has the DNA TGTGCCAGCAGTTCCCCCACAGGGGGACGGCATTTT. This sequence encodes CASSSPTGGRHF.

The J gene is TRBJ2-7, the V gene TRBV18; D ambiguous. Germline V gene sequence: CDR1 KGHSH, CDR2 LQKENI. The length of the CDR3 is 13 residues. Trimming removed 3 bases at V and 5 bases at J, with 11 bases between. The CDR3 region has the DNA TGTGCCAGCTCACCTGACTCCTTAAACGAGCAGTACTTC. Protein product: CASSPDSLNEQYF.

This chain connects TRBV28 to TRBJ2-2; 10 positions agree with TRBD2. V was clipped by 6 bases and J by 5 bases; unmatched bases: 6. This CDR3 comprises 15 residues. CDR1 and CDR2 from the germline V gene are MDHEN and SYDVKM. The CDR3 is CASRISLAGTGELFF. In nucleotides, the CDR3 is TGTGCCAGCAGAATATCACTAGCGGGGACCGGGGAGCTGTTTTTT.

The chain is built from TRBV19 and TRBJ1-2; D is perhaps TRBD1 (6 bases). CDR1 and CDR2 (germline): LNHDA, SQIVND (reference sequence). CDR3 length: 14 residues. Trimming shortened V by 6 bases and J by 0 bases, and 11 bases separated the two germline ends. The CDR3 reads CASRRQVTNYGYTF. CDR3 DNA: TGTGCCAGTAGGAGACAGGTGACTAACTATGGCTACACCTTC. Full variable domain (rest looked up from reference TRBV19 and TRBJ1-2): DGGITQSPKYLFRKEGQNVTLSCEQNLNHDAMYWYRQDPGQGLRLIYYSQIVNDFQKGDIAEGYSVSREKKESFPLTVTSAQKNPTAFYLCASRRQVTNYGYTFGSGTRLTVV.

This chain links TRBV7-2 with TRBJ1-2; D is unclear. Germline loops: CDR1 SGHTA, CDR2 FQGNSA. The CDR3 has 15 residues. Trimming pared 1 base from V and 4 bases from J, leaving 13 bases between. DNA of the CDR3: TGTGCCAGCAGCTTAGGAGGAATTTTGGCCTATGGCTACACCTTC. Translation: CASSLGGILAYGYTF.